The rows below give T cell receptor beta chains drawn from one sample of a study of T cell responses to AZD1222 COVID-19 vaccine. Profiling relied on immunoSEQ multiplex PCR, and the TCRdb table lists in-frame clones only, not all of them. This sample has about 160,000 clones; about 92% occur once, and the top ten carry approximately 3.3%. The sample here was peripheral blood, taken 28 days after the second AZD1222 dose. These receptors were taken from an adult who received the AZD1222 COVID-19 vaccine. Each CDR3 is given with its conserved first and last residue. Each record gives: D gene, clone size, V gene, J gene, CDR3 protein, CDR3 DNA. The D gene is left open where the match is weak. The listing skips clone size in some rows; elsewhere it reads once, few, many or a size class.

NA,NA,TRBV15,TRBJ1-5,CATSRDSQPQHF,TGTGCCACCAGCAGAGATAGCCAGCCCCAGCATTTT
NA,once,TRBV5-1,TRBJ2-1,CASSLEVKLEQFF,TGCGCCAGCAGCTTGGAGGTGAAACTAGAGCAGTTCTTC
NA,NA,TRBV19,TRBJ1-6,CASSRTANSPLHF,TGTGCCAGTAGTAGGACGGCGAATTCACCCCTCCACTTT
NA,NA,TRBV9,TRBJ2-1,CASSVEVSNEQFF,TGTGCCAGCAGCGTAGAGGTTTCCAATGAGCAGTTCTTC
TRBD1,NA,TRBV29-1,TRBJ1-2,CSAGDRAYGYTF,TGCAGCGCCGGCGACAGGGCCTATGGCTACACCTTC
NA,NA,TRBV4-2,TRBJ1-3,CASSQDPPRPSGNTIYF,TGTGCCAGCAGCCAAGATCCCCCGAGGCCCTCTGGAAACACCATATATTTT
NA,once,TRBV27,TRBJ1-2,CASSLMANGAYGYTF,TGTGCCAGCAGTTTAATGGCTAACGGGGCCTATGGCTACACCTTC
TRBD1,NA,TRBV7-2,TRBJ1-2,CASSLGGTGVVYGYTF,TGTGCCAGCAGCTTAGGCGGGACAGGGGTAGTTTATGGCTACACCTTC
TRBD1,NA,TRBV6-5,TRBJ1-1,CASSLQGAPRAFF,TGTGCCAGCAGTTTACAGGGGGCTCCCCGAGCTTTCTTT
NA,NA,TRBV9,TRBJ2-1,CASSGGLYNEQFF,TGTGCCAGCAGCGGGGGCTTATACAATGAGCAGTTCTTC
NA,once,TRBV30,TRBJ2-1,CAWNPGPHNEQFF,TGTGCCTGGAACCCCGGGCCTCACAATGAGCAGTTCTTC
NA,NA,TRBV2,TRBJ1-5,CASTSQFNQPQHF,TGTGCCAGCACCTCGCAGTTCAATCAGCCCCAGCATTTT
NA,NA,TRBV28,TRBJ1-3,CASSLPPGDSGNTIYF,TGTGCCAGCAGTTTGCCCCCCGGGGACTCTGGAAACACCATATATTTT
NA,NA,TRBV27,TRBJ1-4,CASSYRLSKGFLRATNEKLFF,TGTGCCAGCAGTTACCGATTAAGTAAGGGTTTTCTGAGAGCAACTAATGAAAAACTGTTTTTT
TRBD1,NA,TRBV11-2,TRBJ1-2,CASSLSPSRQGNYGYTF,TGTGCCAGCAGCTTATCTCCCTCCAGACAGGGGAACTATGGCTACACCTTC
NA,NA,TRBV18,TRBJ2-1,CASSPQDHYNEQFF,TGTGCCAGCTCACCACAGGACCACTACAATGAGCAGTTCTTC
TRBD2,NA,TRBV5-1,TRBJ2-7,CASSSTSGNYEQYF,TGCGCCAGCAGCTCGACTAGCGGGAACTACGAGCAGTACTTC
TRBD1,NA,TRBV24-1,TRBJ1-5,CATSDSRQGDYLQPQHF,TGTGCCACCAGTGATTCCCGACAGGGGGACTATCTACAGCCCCAGCATTTT
NA,NA,TRBV10-3,TRBJ1-6,CAISESNGYNSPLHF,TGTGCCATCAGTGAGTCGAATGGGTATAATTCACCCCTCCACTTT
TRBD1,NA,TRBV19,TRBJ1-2,CASRHGAGGSRGYTF,TGTGCCAGTAGACACGGTGCAGGGGGCAGTCGTGGCTACACCTTC
NA,NA,TRBV18,TRBJ2-3,CASSPLKGTQYF,TGTGCCAGCTCACCACTGAAGGGTACGCAGTATTTT
NA,NA,TRBV3-1/TRBV3-2,TRBJ1-5,CASSQDRGGPGRQHF,TGTGCCAGCAGCCAAGACAGGGGAGGACCGGGCCGGCAGCATTTT
NA,NA,TRBV5-1,TRBJ1-3,CASSLDWGRTGNTIYF,TGCGCCAGCAGCTTGGATTGGGGGCGGACTGGAAACACCATATATTTT
TRBD2,NA,TRBV27,TRBJ2-5,CASSRSIAGQETQYF,TGTGCCAGCAGTCGCAGCATAGCGGGGCAAGAGACCCAGTACTTC
TRBD1,NA,TRBV5-6,TRBJ1-2,CASSLLAGGEYGYTF,TGTGCCAGCAGCTTGCTCGCAGGGGGCGAATATGGCTACACCTTC
TRBD2,few,TRBV19,TRBJ2-7,CASSMTLAGGYEQYF,TGTGCCAGTAGTATGACACTAGCGGGGGGGTACGAGCAGTACTTC
TRBD2,NA,TRBV3-1/TRBV3-2,TRBJ2-2,CASSQVFQREGPGELFF,TGTGCCAGCAGCCAAGTTTTTCAGCGGGAGGGCCCCGGGGAGCTGTTTTTT